The 30 T cell receptor beta chains presented below share a single source sample, sequenced in a study of blood T cell repertoires in COVID-19. Sequencing used immunoSEQ multiplex PCR; TCRdb keeps in-frame clones, though not all of them. Of 250,000 to 300,000 clones detected, approximately 93% appear once; the ten largest clones hold around 2%. The sequenced sample was peripheral blood. All receptors derive from a woman aged 25 to 45 with COVID-19, enrolled during active disease.

The chain links TRBV30 to TRBJ1-2, with D unclear. Germline CDR1 GTSNPN, CDR2 SVGIG (reference sequence). The germline V and J ends were trimmed by 4 bases and 8 bases, with 14 bases remaining between them. The CDR3 has 12 amino acids. CDR3 DNA: TGTGCCTGGAACGTGGAAGCGTCAGGCTACACCTTC. Translated, it gives CAWNVEASGYTF.

The chain joins TRBV18 to TRBJ1-2, with D perhaps matching TRBD1 (6 bases). Trimming stripped 1 base from V and 0 bases from J, with 12 bases between. The CDR3 is 16 amino acids. Germline assignment: CDR1 KGHSH and CDR2 LQKENI. The CDR3, as DNA: TGTGCCAGCTCACCACAGGGGGATCGAGCTAACTATGGCTACACCTTC. It is translated as CASSPQGDRANYGYTF. The entire variable domain, with the rest obtained from reference TRBV18 and TRBJ1-2, is as follows: NAGVMQNPRHLVRRRGQEARLRCSPMKGHSHVYWYRQLPEEGLKFMVYLQKENIIDESGMPKERFSAEFPKEGPSILRIQQVVRGDSAAYFCASSPQGDRANYGYTFGSGTRLTVV.

The genes are TRBV18 and TRBJ2-7; 12 nucleotides agree with TRBD2. J was trimmed by 5 bases and V by 3 bases; bases with no gene match: 17. Germline V gives CDR1 KGHSH, CDR2 LQKENI. This CDR3 comprises 19 residues. The CDR3 nucleotides read TGTGCCAGCTCACCCGTTGGGCCTAGCGGGAGGGCCCGGCGGGACGAGCAGTACTTC. As protein: CASSPVGPSGRARRDEQYF.

The V and J genes are TRBV15 and TRBJ1-2; D is unresolved. The germline V gene has CDR1 LNHNV and CDR2 YYDKDF (reference sequence). The length of the CDR3 is 14 residues. The V end was cut by 7 bases, the J end by 6 bases, with 18 bases between. CDR3 in DNA: TGTGCCACCACCGAGGGTTCCCCTTCGGATGGCTACACCTTC. Residues: CATTEGSPSDGYTF.

V usage is TRBV28 and J usage is TRBJ1-1; TRBD1 might be the D (5 bases). The CDR3 runs to 15 residues. Trimming took 1 base from V and 3 from J, leaving 12 bases between them. Germline lookup yields CDR1 MDHEN and CDR2 SYDVKM. CDR3 nucleotides: TGTGCCAGCAGTTTATTTGAGGGAGGGGACACTGAAGCTTTCTTT. It yields the protein CASSLFEGGDTEAFF.

This chain links TRBV5-4 with TRBJ2-1; 14 bases align to TRBD2. Germline V gene sequence: CDR1 SGHNT, CDR2 YYREEE (reference sequence). The CDR3 is made up of 15 amino acids. J was trimmed by 9 bases and V by 3 bases; bases with no gene match: 5. CDR3 loop: CASSSGLAGEFEQFF. CDR3 nucleotides: TGTGCCAGCAGCTCGGGACTAGCGGGAGAATTTGAGCAGTTCTTC.

In its sample, this clone was seen a few times. This chain uses TRBV5-6 with TRBJ2-5; D gene ambiguous. The V gene lost 2 bases and the J gene lost 3 bases, with 5 bases spanning the gap. The CDR3 has 12 amino acids. The germline CDR1 and CDR2 sequences are SGHDT and YYEEEE. CDR3 bases: TGTGCCAGCAGCTTTTCAGAAGAGACCCAGTACTTC. It codes for CASSFSEETQYF.

The V call is TRBV6-6, the J call TRBJ2-7; 8 bases line up with TRBD2. V trimming: 7 bases; J trimming: 4 bases; junction bases outside the gene matches: 9. The CDR3 covers 14 residues. From germline, CDR1 is MNHNY and CDR2 SVGAGI (reference sequence). The CDR3 loop reads CASKDGRGRYEQYF. The CDR3 DNA sequence: TGTGCCAGCAAAGACGGGAGGGGAAGGTACGAGCAGTACTTC.

V gene TRBV28 combines with J gene TRBJ2-5; D call uncertain. This CDR3 is built from 14 residues. V lost 7 bases, J lost 1 base, and 13 bases lay in between. Germline V gene lookup returns CDR1 MDHEN and CDR2 SYDVKM. The CDR3 spells CASTAPGFQETQYF. The CDR3, as DNA: TGTGCCAGCACCGCGCCAGGTTTCCAAGAGACCCAGTACTTC.

The chain combines TRBV19 with TRBJ1-5; 8 positions match TRBD1. After removal of 9 bases from V and 0 bases from J, the junction contained 7 bases not matched to a gene. Germline-derived CDR1 and CDR2 are LNHDA and SQIVND (reference sequence). The CDR3 has 15 amino acids. Written as DNA, the CDR3 is TGTGCCAGCCGGACAGGGATTCATAGCAATCAGCCCCAGCATTTT. Translating it yields CASRTGIHSNQPQHF.

This chain joins TRBV11-3 and TRBJ2-1; TRBD1 aligns across 10 bases. Germline trimming cut 1 base from V and 7 bases from J; bases unmatched to any gene: 4. The CDR3 consists of 15 residues. Germline V gene data show CDR1 as SGHNT and CDR2 as YENEEA. The CDR3 region is CASSLVGQGNNEQFF. The CDR3 DNA is TGTGCCAGCAGCTTAGTGGGACAGGGGAATAATGAGCAGTTCTTC.

The V call is TRBV6-5, the J call TRBJ2-3, with D possibly being TRBD1 (6 bases). Trimming shortened V by 2 bases and J by 6 bases, and 9 bases separated the two germline ends. From germline, CDR1 is MNHEY and CDR2 SVGAGI. This CDR3 comprises 13 residues. The CDR3 spells CASSYQGMDTQYF. The CDR3 DNA reads TGTGCCAGCAGTTACCAGGGGATGGATACGCAGTATTTT.

The rearrangement uses TRBV25-1 and TRBJ1-2; D uncertain. Between the trimmed V and J ends, which lost 1 base and 8 bases, there was a span of 14 bases. Germline V gene lookup returns CDR1 MGHDK and CDR2 SYGVNS. CDR3 length: 14 residues. The chain's CDR3 is CASSESIASEGYTF. The CDR3 DNA follows: TGTGCCAGCAGTGAATCAATAGCTAGCGAGGGCTACACCTTC.

This clone is a singleton in its sample. The chain employs TRBV9 and TRBJ2-2; 9 nucleotides match TRBD2. Germline trimming cut 3 bases from V and 5 bases from J; bases unmatched to any gene: 8. Germline lookup yields CDR1 SGDLS and CDR2 YYNGEE. The CDR3 is made up of 16 amino acids. The CDR3 sequence is CASSEAGGRATGELFF. The DNA of the CDR3 is TGTGCCAGCAGCGAAGCAGGCGGGAGGGCGACCGGGGAGCTGTTTTTT.

This clone was recorded once. The CDR3 spells CAISAIPGGEETQYF. The CDR3 coding sequence is TGTGCCATCAGTGCAATCCCAGGGGGCGAAGAGACCCAGTACTTC. V is TRBV10-3 and J is TRBJ2-5; 8 nucleotides line up with TRBD1. The CDR3 is 15 amino acids. V lost 4 bases and J lost 3; bases outside the gene matches: 7. CDR1 is ENHRY, CDR2 SYGVKD, per germline.

The rearrangement uses TRBV12-3 or TRBV12-4 and TRBJ2-7; D might be TRBD1 (5 bases). CDR3 length: 12 residues. Trimming left V 4 bases short and J 2 bases short, with 6 bases between. The CDR3 protein is CASSSDTYEQYF. As DNA, the CDR3 is TGTGCCAGCAGTTCGGACACCTACGAGCAGTACTTC.

The J gene is TRBJ1-2, the V gene TRBV10-3; 9 nucleotides line up with TRBD1. Germline V gives CDR1 ENHRY, CDR2 SYGVKD. This CDR3 is built from 16 residues. The V and J ends lost 2 bases and 4 bases, in that order; junction bases with no gene match: 8. CDR3 bases: TGTGCCATCAGTGAGGCCGGGGACAGGGTGCTCTATGGCTACACCTTC. Translation: CAISEAGDRVLYGYTF.

The gene calls are TRBV30 and TRBJ2-3; TRBD2 might be the D (6 bases). Trimming took 3 bases from V and 1 from J, leaving 14 bases between them. The CDR3 length is 15 residues. Germline loops: CDR1 GTSNPN, CDR2 SVGIG (reference sequence). The CDR3 sequence: CAWRTASEGTDTQYF. The CDR3 region has the DNA TGTGCCTGGAGAACAGCTAGCGAAGGCACAGATACGCAGTATTTT.

The chain employs TRBV30 and TRBJ1-5; D is unresolved. The CDR3 has 13 amino acids. Trimming left V 1 base short and J 5 bases short, with 9 bases between. Germline V gene data show CDR1 as GTSNPN and CDR2 as SVGIG (reference sequence). The CDR3 nucleotides are TGTGCCTGGAGTGGGGAGAGGGATCAGCCCCAGCATTTT. Encoded protein: CAWSGERDQPQHF.

The gene calls are TRBV9 and TRBJ1-4, with D maybe TRBD1 (6 bases). Germline assignment: CDR1 SGDLS and CDR2 YYNGEE. Trimming pared 0 bases from V and 3 bases from J, leaving 18 bases between. This CDR3 is built from 18 residues. DNA of the CDR3: TGTGCCAGCAGCGTAGGTCCCATGACAGGAGATTCTAATGAAAAACTGTTTTTT. Translating gives CASSVGPMTGDSNEKLFF.

The chain recombines TRBV19 with TRBJ1-5, with 7 bases identical to TRBD1. CDR3 size: 17 residues. V lost 3 bases and J lost 0; bases outside the gene matches: 8. CDR1 is LNHDA and CDR2 is SQIVND in the germline V gene (reference sequence). The CDR3 bases are TGTGCCAGTAGTATCCGGACAGGAATCAATAGCAATCAGCCCCAGCATTTT. It encodes CASSIRTGINSNQPQHF.

The V and J genes are TRBV19 and TRBJ2-7, with 9 nucleotides matching TRBD2. This CDR3 is 15 amino acids long. The V gene end was trimmed by 5 bases and the J gene end by 5 bases; junction bases not matched to a gene: 10. Per germline, CDR1 LNHDA and CDR2 SQIVND (reference sequence). This CDR3 is CASSARGLAMNEQYF. The CDR3 region has the DNA TGTGCCAGTAGTGCCCGAGGACTAGCGATGAACGAGCAGTACTTC.

The V gene is TRBV3-1 (or the pseudogene TRBV3-2), the J gene TRBJ1-2; D is ambiguous. With 0 bases removed from V and 7 bases from J, the gap between germline ends came to 9 bases. The CDR3 totals 13 residues. Germline CDR1 reads LGHDT; CDR2 reads YNNKEL (reference sequence). The CDR3 bases are TGTGCCAGCAGCCAAGAAAAGGAGGGTGGCTACACCTTC. Translating it yields CASSQEKEGGYTF.

The chain has TRBV4-2 and TRBJ1-3; unclear D gene. This CDR3 comprises 13 residues. V gave up 4 bases and J gave up 4 bases, with 8 bases separating them. The V gene's germline CDR1 is LGHNA and CDR2 YNFKEQ. CDR3 in DNA: TGTGCCAGCAGCCGACTACAGGGAAACACCATATATTTT. Its translation: CASSRLQGNTIYF.

V is TRBV10-3 and J is TRBJ2-1, with D possibly TRBD1 on 5 matching bases. V lost 7 bases and J lost 0, with 13 bases in between. Germline-derived CDR1 and CDR2 are ENHRY and SYGVKD. The CDR3 length is 15 residues. CDR3 loop: CAITPDSSSYNEQFF. As DNA, the CDR3 is TGTGCCATCACCCCCGACAGCAGCTCCTACAATGAGCAGTTCTTC.

This clone was counted once. The rearrangement links TRBV28 to TRBJ2-7, with TRBD1 matching over 8 bases. The CDR3 sequence is 16 residues long. V was pared by 3 bases and J by 6 bases, with 13 bases of the junction left unmatched. In germline, CDR1 is MDHEN, CDR2 SYDVKM. The CDR3 DNA reads as TGTGCCAGCAGTTTCCGGTTTAAAGGACAGGGACGCGAGCAGTACTTC. Protein: CASSFRFKGQGREQYF. Together with reference TRBV28 and TRBJ2-7, the CDR3 gives the full variable domain: DVKVTQSSRYLVKRTGEKVFLECVQDMDHENMFWYRQDPGLGLRLIYFSYDVKMKEKGDIPEGYSVSREKKERFSLILESASTNQTSMYLCASSFRFKGQGREQYFGPGTRLTVT.

This chain links TRBV14 with TRBJ1-2; possible D gene TRBD1, 5 bases. V was trimmed by 0 bases and J by 4 bases, leaving 12 bases between them. The CDR3 sequence is 15 residues long. Germline assignment: CDR1 SGHDN and CDR2 FVKESK. The DNA of the CDR3 is TGTGCCAGCAGCCAAGACCAGGGAATGGGCTATGGCTACACCTTC. Translated, it gives CASSQDQGMGYGYTF.

The chain has TRBV15 and TRBJ2-7; 8 bases align to TRBD2. This CDR3 contains 16 residues. Germline CDR1 reads LNHNV; CDR2 reads YYDKDF (reference sequence). V shed 3 bases and J 0 bases; nucleotides not matched to a gene: 7. The CDR3, as DNA: TGTGCCACCAGCAGTCCGGGACTAGGCCTCTCCTACGAGCAGTACTTC. It encodes CATSSPGLGLSYEQYF.

The gene calls are TRBV14 and TRBJ2-7; 10 bases are a match to TRBD1. Germline V gene sequence: CDR1 SGHDN, CDR2 FVKESK. J gave up 1 base and V 1 base, and 10 bases lay outside the gene matches. This CDR3 comprises 18 residues. The CDR3, as DNA: TGTGCCAGCAGCCAAGTTGGGTCTTGGGACAGGGGTTCCTACGAGCAGTACTTC. Protein product: CASSQVGSWDRGSYEQYF.

J is TRBJ1-5 and V is TRBV7-9, with unresolved D. There are 15 residues in the CDR3. From germline, CDR1 is SEHNR and CDR2 FQNEAQ (reference sequence). Trimming stripped 4 bases from V and 0 bases from J, with 10 bases between. CDR3 DNA sequence: TGTGCCAGCAGCTCGGACTGGGCTAGCAATCAGCCCCAGCATTTT. Translated, it gives CASSSDWASNQPQHF. Looking up the rest from reference TRBV7-9 and TRBJ1-5 gives the full variable domain: DTGVSQNPRHKITKRGQNVTFRCDPISEHNRLYWYRQTLGQGPEFLTYFQNEAQLEKSRLLSDRFSAERPKGSFSTLEIQRTEQGDSAMYLCASSSDWASNQPQHFGDGTRLSIL.